The rows below give T cell receptor beta chains drawn from one sample of a study of CD8 T cells in ankylosing spondylitis. One entry per CDR3 protein, called by TCRdb with MiXCR from the 5' RACE reads. The sample lists about 36,000 distinct CDR3 sequences, 6% occurring once. Material for sequencing was blood, either unsorted or a sorted T cell fraction (not recorded which). The source of these receptors is a male donor with ankylosing spondylitis or in good health (not recorded which). The CDR3 runs from the conserved cysteine through the conserved F or W. Each record gives: J gene, D gene, V gene, clone size, CDR3 DNA, CDR3 protein. The D gene is left open where the match is weak. The listing skips clone size in some rows; elsewhere it reads once, few, many or a size class.

TRBJ2-5	TRBD1	TRBV10-3	many	TGTGCCATCAGTGAGCCGGACAGGGGGCAAGAGACCCAGTACTTC	CAISEPDRGQETQYF
TRBJ2-3	TRBD1	TRBV10-3	many	TGTGCCATCAGGAGGGACAGGGAGACAGATACGCAGTATTTT	CAIRRDRETDTQYF
TRBJ2-5	NA	TRBV4-3	many	TGCGCCAGCAGCCAAGATGGGAGCAGGGGCCAGACCCAGTACTTC	CASSQDGSRGQTQYF
TRBJ1-6	NA	TRBV6-2/TRBV6-3	many	TGTGCCAGCAGTGTACCGGGACGTCAGAATTCACCCCTCCACTTT	CASSVPGRQNSPLHF
TRBJ1-1	NA	TRBV29-1	many	TGCAGCGTTGTAATCTCTGAAGCTTTCTTT	CSVVISEAFF
TRBJ2-1	TRBD1	TRBV9	many	TGTGCCAGCAGCACCCCCCGGGACAGGGAGTTGCCTAGCTCCTACAATGAGCAGTTCTTC	CASSTPRDRELPSSYNEQFF
TRBJ2-7	NA	TRBV15	many	TGTGCCACCAGCAGAGATAAATTCGGGACCTCGAGAGGCTACGAGCAGTACTTC	CATSRDKFGTSRGYEQYF
TRBJ2-2	NA	TRBV10-2	many	TGCGCCAGCGGGGGAACCGGGGAGCTGTTTTTT	CASGGTGELFF
TRBJ2-7	TRBD1	TRBV20-1	many	TGCAGTGCTAGAGATCCAGGACAGGCACTCTACGAGCAGTACTTC	CSARDPGQALYEQYF
TRBJ1-5	NA	TRBV9	NA	TGTGCCAGCAGCGTAGGGGCTAGCAATCAGCCCCAGCATTTT	CASSVGASNQPQHF
TRBJ2-7	TRBD1	TRBV5-1	many	TGCGCCAGCAGCTTGGGGACAGGGGATTCCTACGAGCAGTACTTC	CASSLGTGDSYEQYF
TRBJ2-1	NA	TRBV3-1	many	TGTGCCAGCAGCCCCTCAGGGATGTCCTACAATGAGCAGTTCTTC	CASSPSGMSYNEQFF
TRBJ2-5	NA	TRBV7-9	many	TGTGCCAGCAGCACCTCAGGAGCGGCCGACCAAGAGACCCAGTACTTC	CASSTSGAADQETQYF
TRBJ2-5	NA	TRBV6-1	many	TGTGCCAGCAGACGCGGACCCAGCGAGGGGACCCAGTACTTC	CASRRGPSEGTQYF
TRBJ1-5	NA	TRBV12-3/TRBV12-4	medium-sized	TGTGCCACCTCAGGGGATCTTTATCAGCCCCAGCATTTT	CATSGDLYQPQHF
TRBJ2-2	TRBD2	TRBV5-1	many	TGCGCCAGCAGTGGACTAGCTTCCAACACCGGGGAGCTGTTTTTT	CASSGLASNTGELFF
TRBJ1-6	TRBD1	TRBV5-1	many	TGCGCCAGCAGCATGGGACAGAGCGACTCACCCCTCCACTTT	CASSMGQSDSPLHF
TRBJ2-7	NA	TRBV4-2	many	TGTGCCAGCAGCCAAGGATTCCAGGGGTCGCGGGGCTACGAGCAGTACTTC	CASSQGFQGSRGYEQYF
TRBJ2-5	NA	TRBV5-5	few	TGTGCCAGCAGCCCTGGGCCCCAAGAGACCCAGTACTTC	CASSPGPQETQYF
TRBJ1-1	NA	TRBV7-6	many	TGTGCCAGCAGCTTAGTTGCGTTGGGCACTGAAGCTTTCTTT	CASSLVALGTEAFF
TRBJ1-1	NA	TRBV12-3/TRBV12-4	many	TGTGCCATCAGGGGCAACATGAACACTGAAGCTTTCTTT	CAIRGNMNTEAFF
TRBJ2-3	TRBD1	TRBV29-1	many	TGCAGCGGGCGGACAGGGCCAGATACGCAGTATTTT	CSGRTGPDTQYF
TRBJ2-1	NA	TRBV6-1	many	TGTGCCAGCAGCCCTGCCCCGGCGGGCTCCTACAATGAGCAGTTCTTC	CASSPAPAGSYNEQFF
TRBJ2-1	TRBD1	TRBV4-1	many	TGCGCCAGCAGCCAAGGCGCAGGGGGACCCATCGAGCAGTTCTTC	CASSQGAGGPIEQFF
TRBJ1-5	NA	TRBV20-1	many	TGCAGTGCTAGCGGGATTATCTTCAATCAGCCCCAGCATTTT	CSASGIIFNQPQHF
TRBJ2-5	TRBD1	TRBV29-1	many	TGCAGCGTCGCGACCGGACAGGGGACAGAGACCCAGTACTTC	CSVATGQGTETQYF
TRBJ2-3	NA	TRBV5-1	many	TGCGCCAGCAGCTTAGGAGGATTTTCAGATACGCAGTATTTT	CASSLGGFSDTQYF
TRBJ1-1	NA	TRBV14	many	TGTGCCAGCAGCCACGGTCTGAACACTGAAGCTTTCTTT	CASSHGLNTEAFF
TRBJ1-5	NA	TRBV20-1	many	TGCAGTGCCCCGCCGCCAGGCAATCAGCCCCAGCATTTT	CSAPPPGNQPQHF
TRBJ2-1	NA	TRBV9	few	TGTGCCAGCAGCTTAACCAGGGGTGAGCAGTTCTTC	CASSLTRGEQFF
TRBJ1-2	TRBD1	TRBV6-1	many	TGTGCCAGCACCCCGGTCGCGGACAGGGGGTATTTTGATGGCTACACCTTC	CASTPVADRGYFDGYTF
TRBJ2-3	NA	TRBV19	many	TGTGCCAGTACCAGGGGCATCGATAGCGGAGGGGCAGATACGCAGTATTTT	CASTRGIDSGGADTQYF
TRBJ1-1	NA	TRBV7-2	NA	TGTGCCAGCAGCTTAACCTTTAACACTGAAGCTTTCTTT	CASSLTFNTEAFF
TRBJ2-5	NA	TRBV18	many	TGTGCCAGCTCACCACCGGGCAGTCAAGAGACCCAGTACTTC	CASSPPGSQETQYF
TRBJ2-5	NA	TRBV11-2	many	TGTGCCAGCAGCTTCAGGGATGAATTGGCCCAGTACTTC	CASSFRDELAQYF
TRBJ2-5	NA	TRBV6-1	many	TGTGCCAGCAGGGGACCCGGTGTAAGAGAGACCCAGTACTTC	CASRGPGVRETQYF
TRBJ2-1	TRBD2	TRBV5-1	many	TGCGCCAGCAGCGCCCGGGGACTAGCGGCACCCTACAATGAGCAGTTCTTC	CASSARGLAAPYNEQFF
TRBJ2-3	NA	TRBV6-5	many	TGTGCCAGCAGTCACCCCGAAAGAGGGGATACGCAGTATTTT	CASSHPERGDTQYF
TRBJ1-2	NA	TRBV4-2	NA	TGTGCCAGCAGCCAAGTCGGGGGATTGGGGACCTCTAACTATGGCTACACCTTC	CASSQVGGLGTSNYGYTF
TRBJ2-1	TRBD2	TRBV5-5	many	TGTGCCAGCAGCTTGGTGGGAGGGCCGTTGAATGAGCAGTTCTTC	CASSLVGGPLNEQFF